Listed here are 21 T cell receptor beta chains from one sample, sequenced in a study of regulatory T cells in long-lasting Graves disease. Relying on iRepertoire HTBI primers and Arm-PCR of CDR3 regions, the team built TCR beta libraries. TCRdb ran MiXCR on the multiplex PCR reads and lists one entry per CDR3 protein. The repertoire consists of some 490,000 distinct CDR3 sequences, with about 11% occurring once and the leading ten covering about 8.9%. Time point: newly diagnosed GD, antithyroid drugs for less than 3 months. From PBMCs, RNA was extracted and then used to make the TCR library. Separately, the same data were catalogued under a study of T cells in Graves' hyperthyroidism and ophthalmopathy.

The sequenced sample was peripheral blood mononuclear cells (PBMCs), obtained at new diagnosis, from a patient treated with antithyroid drugs. The receptor set was obtained from a woman aged 25 to 45 with Graves disease.

This clonotype appeared a few times. The V call is TRBV12-3 or TRBV12-4, the J call TRBJ1-5; TRBD1 might be the D (6 bases). Trimming took 6 bases from V and 1 from J, leaving 13 bases between them. The CDR3 has 15 residues. The CDR3 reads CASSSTGLSNQPQHF. DNA for the CDR3: TGTGCCAGCAGCTCCACAGGGTTGAGCAATCAGCCCCAGCATTTT.

This clonotype was detected ten times or more. V is TRBV4-1 and J is TRBJ2-1; D not resolved. The CDR3 sequence is 11 residues long. The V end was cut by 7 bases, the J end by 3 bases, with 4 bases between. The germline V gene has CDR1 MGHRA and CDR2 YSYEKL. In DNA form, the CDR3 reads TGCGCCAGCAAAGGCTACAATGAGCAGTTCTTC. The encoded protein is CASKGYNEQFF.

This clonotype was seen a handful of times. Possible read error: a much larger clone is one base away. The gene calls are TRBV18 and TRBJ2-2; D is possibly TRBD2 (6 bases). This CDR3 has 15 amino acids. With 1 base removed from V and 6 bases from J, the gap between germline ends came to 12 bases. Germline-derived CDR1 and CDR2 are KGHSH and LQKENI. The CDR3 DNA sequence: TGTGCCAGCTCACCACAGGGAGGTAACGCCGGGGAGCTGTTTTTT. As protein: CASSPQGGNAGELFF. Full variable domain (rest looked up from reference TRBV18 and TRBJ2-2): NAGVMQNPRHLVRRRGQEARLRCSPMKGHSHVYWYRQLPEEGLKFMVYLQKENIIDESGMPKERFSAEFPKEGPSILRIQQVVRGDSAAYFCASSPQGGNAGELFFGEGSRLTVL.

This clonotype was detected only a few times. V usage is TRBV6-2 or TRBV6-3 and J usage is TRBJ2-1, with D maybe TRBD1 (5 bases). The germline V and J ends were trimmed by 5 bases and 2 bases, with 10 bases remaining between them. CDR3 length: 14 amino acids. In germline, CDR1 is MNHEY, CDR2 SVGEGT. CDR3 sequence reads: CASSDMGPYNEQFF. The CDR3 nucleotides read TGTGCCAGCAGTGATATGGGGCCCTACAATGAGCAGTTCTTC.

This clonotype was seen repeatedly, ten times or more. The rearrangement links TRBV2 to TRBJ2-5; 10 positions match TRBD2. Germline trimming cut 6 bases from V and 3 bases from J; bases unmatched to any gene: 4. The CDR3 contains 14 residues. Germline values: CDR1 SNHLY, CDR2 FYNNEI. CDR3 DNA sequence: TGTGCCAGCAGATCAGGACTAGCGGAAGAGACCCAGTACTTC. It yields the protein CASRSGLAEETQYF.

This clonotype was seen only a few times. This sequence joins TRBV28 and TRBJ2-1; the D gene is possibly TRBD1 (6 bases). Germline assignment: CDR1 MDHEN and CDR2 SYDVKM. The CDR3 totals 14 residues. Trimming cost V 7 bases and J 10 bases, with 20 bases left between them. CDR3 sequence reads: CASKGELQGSEQFF. The CDR3 DNA reads TGTGCCAGCAAGGGCGAATTACAGGGAAGCGAGCAGTTCTTC.

This clonotype appeared many times. The rearrangement joins TRBV28 to TRBJ1-1, with D hard to call. There are 11 residues in the CDR3. V was pared by 3 bases and J by 11 bases, with 10 bases between. Germline lookup yields CDR1 MDHEN and CDR2 SYDVKM. CDR3 region: CASSLTERAFF. The CDR3 coding sequence is TGTGCCAGCAGTTTGACGGAGAGGGCTTTCTTT.

This clonotype was detected many times. The chain has TRBV4-3 and TRBJ2-1; 11 nucleotides line up with TRBD2. Germline trimming cut 3 bases from V and 10 bases from J; bases unmatched to any gene: 20. The CDR3 runs 19 residues. Per germline, CDR1 LGHNA and CDR2 YSLEER. In nucleotides, the CDR3 is TGCGCCAGCAGCCATGATAAGTGGTCCGGGACTAGCGGATTTGGGGAGCAGTTCTTC. Translated: CASSHDKWSGTSGFGEQFF.

The table lists this clonotype with a few counts. J is TRBJ2-1 and V is TRBV10-2, with 7 bases matching TRBD2. The CDR3 length is 16 residues. Looked up from germline, CDR1 is WSHSY and CDR2 is SAAADI. With 6 bases clipped from V and 0 bases from J, the junction kept 8 bases outside the gene matches. The CDR3 region has the DNA TGCGCCAGCAGGCCTTTAGCGGGTAGCTCCTACAATGAGCAGTTCTTC. It codes for CASRPLAGSSYNEQFF.

This clonotype has only a few counts. This chain joins TRBV20-1 and TRBJ1-3; D unresolved. CDR3 size: 14 residues. In germline, CDR1 is DFQATT, CDR2 SNEGSKA (reference sequence). Trimming took 0 bases from V and 2 from J, leaving 8 bases between them. CDR3: CSARDEGTGNTIYF. The DNA for the CDR3 is TGCAGTGCTAGAGATGAAGGGACTGGAAACACCATATATTTT.

As to this clonotype: A much larger clonotype is one base distant, so this may be a read error. The chain carries TRBV10-1 and TRBJ2-3; TRBD2 matches 9 bases. The last part of the DNA fits TRBJ2-7 better; the J call may be wrong. The germline V gene has CDR1 WNHNN and CDR2 SYGVQD (reference sequence). This CDR3 comprises 14 residues. The CDR3, as DNA: TGCGCCAGCAGTGAGAGCGGACTAGCGAGAGAGCAGTACTTC. As protein: CASSESGLAREQYF.

This clonotype has a count of ten or more. The chain is built from TRBV10-3 and TRBJ2-3, with 7 bases identical to TRBD2. The V segment lost 6 bases and the J segment 3 bases; nucleotides outside the gene matches: 6. CDR1 and CDR2 from the germline V gene are ENHRY and SYGVKD. The CDR3 is made up of 14 amino acids. This chain's CDR3 is CAISLAGLTDTQYF. As DNA, the CDR3 is TGTGCCATCAGCTTAGCGGGTCTGACAGATACGCAGTATTTT.

The chain recombines TRBV7-3 with TRBJ1-6; D perhaps matches TRBD1 (5 bases). The V and J ends lost 8 bases and 7 bases respectively, with 12 bases between them. This CDR3 is 13 amino acids long. Germline V gene lookup returns CDR1 SGHTA and CDR2 FQGTGA. In DNA form, the CDR3 reads TGTGCCAGCTCTCAAGGGGAGAATTCACCCCTCCACTTT. Protein: CASSQGENSPLHF.

There are many counts of this clonotype. The V and J genes are TRBV27 and TRBJ2-7; 11 nucleotides align to TRBD1. The CDR3 contains 14 residues. The V and J ends lost 6 bases and 2 bases, in that order; junction bases with no gene match: 3. The germline gives CDR1 MNHEY, CDR2 SMNVEV (reference sequence). The DNA for the CDR3 is TGTGCCAGCAGCCGGGGACAGGGGGCCTACGAGCAGTACTTC. Protein sequence: CASSRGQGAYEQYF.

This chain connects TRBV20-1 to TRBJ2-7; 9 nucleotides line up with TRBD1. The CDR3 has 15 residues. J was trimmed by 5 bases and V by 5 bases; bases with no gene match: 13. CDR1 is DFQATT, CDR2 SNEGSKA, per germline (reference sequence). CDR3 DNA sequence: TGCAGTGCTCTCTACCGGGACAGGGAGCCCCACGAGCAGTACTTC. This codes for CSALYRDREPHEQYF.

This clonotype was counted many times. The chain joins TRBV29-1 to TRBJ1-1; D not resolved. Germline V gene lookup returns CDR1 SQVTM and CDR2 ANQGSEA. Between the trimmed V and J ends, which lost 4 bases and 1 base, there was a span of 13 bases. CDR3 size: 14 residues. The DNA for the CDR3 is TGCAGCGTTGGATGGGCAGGAGGGAACACTGAAGCTTTCTTT. Translation: CSVGWAGGNTEAFF. The full variable domain, with the rest looked up from reference TRBV29-1 and TRBJ1-1, is SAVISQKPSRDICQRGTSLTIQCQVDSQVTMMFWYRQQPGQSLTLIATANQGSEATYESGFVIDKFPISRPNLTFSTLTVSNMSPEDSSIYLCSVGWAGGNTEAFFGQGTRLTVV.

The chain is built from TRBV7-2 and TRBJ1-2; 7 bases agree with TRBD1. J lost 10 bases, V lost 2 bases, and 7 bases had no gene match. This CDR3 region has 13 residues. Germline V CDR1 and CDR2: SGHTA, FQGNSA. CDR3 amino acids: CASSLPGTVHYTF. For the CDR3, the DNA is TGTGCCAGCAGCTTACCGGGGACAGTCCACTACACCTTC.

There are many counts of this clonotype. The chain joins TRBV4-1 to TRBJ1-1; TRBD1 agrees at 10 bases. J gave up 2 bases and V 4 bases, and 4 bases lay outside the gene matches. CDR1 is MGHRA, CDR2 YSYEKL, per germline. This CDR3 has 15 residues. CDR3 region: CASSRRQGANTEAFF. The CDR3 region has the DNA TGCGCCAGCAGCCGACGACAGGGGGCCAACACTGAAGCTTTCTTT.

In this sample, this clonotype turned up many times. V usage is TRBV2 and J usage is TRBJ1-6; 8 bases match TRBD1. J was trimmed by 0 bases and V by 6 bases; bases with no gene match: 4. Germline loops: CDR1 SNHLY, CDR2 FYNNEI. This CDR3 region has 16 residues. CDR3 bases: TGTGCCAGCAGGGGGACAGGTGCCTCCTATAATTCACCCCTCCACTTT. Residues: CASRGTGASYNSPLHF. Looking up the rest from reference TRBV2 and TRBJ1-6 gives the full variable domain: EPEVTQTPSHQVTQMGQEVILRCVPISNHLYFYWYRQILGQKVEFLVSFYNNEISEKSEIFDDQFSVERPDGSNFTLKIRSTKLEDSAMYFCASRGTGASYNSPLHFGNGTRLTVT.

This clonotype showed up many times. The V and J genes are TRBV6-2 or TRBV6-3 and TRBJ2-3; D possibly uses TRBD1 or TRBD2 (5 bases each). V lost 4 bases and J lost 2, with 13 bases in between. Germline CDR1 reads MNHEY; CDR2 reads SVGEGT. There are 15 residues in the CDR3. CDR3 sequence: CASSSRGRTTDTQYF. The CDR3, as DNA: TGTGCCAGCAGTTCACGGGGCAGGACCACAGATACGCAGTATTTT.

This clonotype was counted many times. The CDR3 reads CASSLDYRVGEKLFF. The DNA for the CDR3 is TGTGCCAGCAGCTTAGATTACAGGGTCGGGGAAAAACTGTTTTTT. V usage is TRBV11-2 and J usage is TRBJ1-4; possible D gene TRBD1, 6 bases. V lost 0 bases and J 8 bases, leaving 13 bases between the germline ends. Germline loops: CDR1 SGHAT, CDR2 FQNNGV. The CDR3 totals 15 residues.